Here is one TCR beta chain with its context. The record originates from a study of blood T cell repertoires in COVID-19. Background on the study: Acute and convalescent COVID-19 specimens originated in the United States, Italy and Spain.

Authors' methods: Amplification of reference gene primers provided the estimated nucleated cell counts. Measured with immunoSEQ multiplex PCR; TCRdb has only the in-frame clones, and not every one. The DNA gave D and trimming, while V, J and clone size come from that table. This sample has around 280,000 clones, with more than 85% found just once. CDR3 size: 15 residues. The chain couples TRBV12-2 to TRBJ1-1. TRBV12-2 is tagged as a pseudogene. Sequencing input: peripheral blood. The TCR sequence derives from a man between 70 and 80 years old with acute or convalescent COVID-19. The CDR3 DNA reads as TGTGCAAGTCGCTTTGAGGGTAAGGAGAACACTGAAGCTTTCTTT. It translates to CASRFEGKENTEAFF.